The rows below give T cell receptor beta chains drawn from one sample of a study of blood T cell repertoires in COVID-19. Sequencing used immunoSEQ multiplex PCR; TCRdb keeps in-frame clones, though not all of them. This sample carries fewer than 350,000 clones, around 84% of them seen once, and the ten largest clones take around 2.3%. The material sequenced was PBMCs or T cells enriched from blood (not recorded which). These receptors all come from a woman aged 50 to 60 who had recovered from COVID-19. The CDR3 runs from the conserved cysteine through the conserved F or W.

v_gene	len	j_gene	CDR3aa
TRBV7-9	11	TRBJ2-7	CASSLDGEQYF
TRBV30	15	TRBJ2-1	CAWSAAGGFLDEQFF
TRBV11-2	15	TRBJ1-1	CASSLLTGSNTEAFF
TRBV11-2	13	TRBJ1-1	CASSFIRNTEAFF
TRBV7-9	12	TRBJ1-1	CASSPDRAEAFF
TRBV5-1	20	TRBJ1-3	CASSLTGQGSFSRSGNTIYF
TRBV7-6	13	TRBJ2-7	CASSLAAIYEQYF
TRBV4-2	13	TRBJ1-2	CASSQGQRYGYTF
TRBV7-3	15	TRBJ2-6	CASSDYRAGANVLTF
TRBV18	15	TRBJ1-3	CASSEDRSSGNTIYF
TRBV30	14	TRBJ2-2	CAWRGRAGTGELFF
TRBV5-4	13	TRBJ2-7	CASSLAGGDEQYF
TRBV6-6	15	TRBJ1-2	CASSYEGATPYGYTF
TRBV7-2	15	TRBJ2-1	CASSRRGSSYNEQFF
TRBV5-4	15	TRBJ2-3	CASSDGQGVTDTQYF